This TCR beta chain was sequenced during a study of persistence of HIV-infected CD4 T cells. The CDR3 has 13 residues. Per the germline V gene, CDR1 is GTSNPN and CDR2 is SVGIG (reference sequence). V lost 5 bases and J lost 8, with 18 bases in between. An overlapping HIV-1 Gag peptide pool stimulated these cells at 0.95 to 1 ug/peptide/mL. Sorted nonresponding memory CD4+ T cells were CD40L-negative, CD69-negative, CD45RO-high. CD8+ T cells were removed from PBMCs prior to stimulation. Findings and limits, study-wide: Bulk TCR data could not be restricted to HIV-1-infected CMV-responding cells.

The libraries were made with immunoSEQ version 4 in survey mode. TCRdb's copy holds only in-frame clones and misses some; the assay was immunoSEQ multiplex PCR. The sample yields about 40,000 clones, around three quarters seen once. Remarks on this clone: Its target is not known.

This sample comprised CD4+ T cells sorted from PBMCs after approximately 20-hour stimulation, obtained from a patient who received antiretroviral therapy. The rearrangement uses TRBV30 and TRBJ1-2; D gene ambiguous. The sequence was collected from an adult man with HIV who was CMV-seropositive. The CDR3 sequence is CAWPRGGVGGYTF. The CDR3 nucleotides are TGTGCCTGGCCAAGAGGCGGGGTCGGCGGCTACACCTTC.